This entry features one TCR beta chain sequence. Authors' methods: Estimates of nucleated cell counts were drawn from the amplification of reference gene primers. The repertoire was sequenced with immunoSEQ multiplex PCR; TCRdb's copy has only in-frame clones and lacks some. V, J and clone size are taken as reported in that table, and D and trimming were inferred from the DNA itself. The sample holds some 250,000 clones, around 80% seen once. The CDR3 consists of 16 residues. Looked up from germline, CDR1 is SGHVS and CDR2 is FQNEAQ. V shed 1 base, J shed 6 bases, and the junction held 6 bases outside the gene matches. The data were obtained in a study of blood T cell repertoires in COVID-19. Study context: Samples came from the United States, Italy and Spain, spanning acute and convalescent COVID-19. PBMCs, B-cell-depleted T cells, or T cells provided the cDNA or gDNA that made up the material.

The chain has TRBV7-8 and TRBJ2-2, with 9 bases matching TRBD1. This sequence originates from a woman aged 18 to 35 with acute or convalescent COVID-19. Sequencing used peripheral blood. CDR3 amino acids: CASSLDTGGYAGELFF. Written as DNA, the CDR3 is TGTGCCAGCAGCTTAGATACAGGGGGCTACGCCGGGGAGCTGTTTTTT.